Below, 23 T cell receptor beta chains from the same sample are listed, as sequenced in a study of shared clonotypes between healthy human individuals. TCRdb's table, derived via immunoSEQ multiplex PCR, lists solely in-frame clones and lacks some. The sample carries about 1 million clones, roughly 80% recorded once. Sample: memory CD4+ T cells sorted from blood. Subset here: CD45RA-negative fraction. The receptors shown here come from a young man in good health.

This clone appeared a single time. The chain has TRBV10-3 and TRBJ1-2, with D perhaps TRBD1 (6 bases). CDR3 size: 14 residues. Germline assignment: CDR1 ENHRY and CDR2 SYGVKD. V shed 4 bases and J shed 1 base, with 10 bases lying between them. CDR3 bases: TGTGCCATCAGTGGTGCCAGGGGTAACTATGGCTACACCTTC. It translates to CAISGARGNYGYTF.

V usage is TRBV10-3 and J usage is TRBJ2-7, with D maybe TRBD2 (5 bases). Germline CDR1 is ENHRY and CDR2 is SYGVKD. V was cut by 2 bases and J by 5 bases, with 10 bases left in between. The length of the CDR3 is 13 residues. The CDR3 nucleotides read TGTGCCATCAGTGAGGAGGGTATCCACGAGCAGTACTTC. Translated, it gives CAISEEGIHEQYF.

The V call is TRBV2, the J call TRBJ1-2; 10 positions match TRBD1. V shed 7 bases, J shed 5 bases, and the junction held 13 bases outside the gene matches. Germline CDR1 is SNHLY and CDR2 is FYNNEI. The length of the CDR3 is 16 residues. The CDR3 region has the DNA TGTGCCAGCATCGAAGCGGGGCGGGGACAGGGGTATGGCTACACCTTC. Translated: CASIEAGRGQGYGYTF.

This clone was detected ten times or more. The chain recombines TRBV9 with TRBJ2-2; D not resolved. CDR1 and CDR2 from the germline V gene are SGDLS and YYNGEE. V lost 0 bases, J lost 6 bases, and 12 bases lay in between. The CDR3 is 15 residues long. The CDR3 reads CASSVGGTKSGELFF. CDR3 sequence (DNA): TGTGCCAGCAGCGTAGGTGGAACAAAATCCGGGGAGCTGTTTTTT.

This chain uses TRBV6-1 with TRBJ1-6; D perhaps matches TRBD1 (5 bases). Per germline, CDR1 MNHNS and CDR2 SASEGT. This CDR3 is built from 18 residues. Trimming removed 2 bases at V and 5 bases at J, with 19 bases between. CDR3 DNA sequence: TGTGCCAGCAGTGAACGGGGGACTGAGACTATGAATAATTCACCCCTCCACTTT. Its protein product is CASSERGTETMNNSPLHF.

The chain carries TRBV30 and TRBJ1-5; no reliable D call. The length of the CDR3 is 15 residues. Germline CDR1 is GTSNPN and CDR2 is SVGIG (reference sequence). V lost 0 bases to trimming and J lost 3 bases, with 12 bases between them. The CDR3 DNA reads TGTGCCTGGAGTGTACGAGGGCGGCCCAATCAGCCCCAGCATTTT. Protein: CAWSVRGRPNQPQHF.

This clone came up a few times. The J gene is TRBJ2-1, the V gene TRBV9, with TRBD1 matching 8 bases. This CDR3 comprises 15 residues. The germline V gene encodes CDR1 SGDLS and CDR2 YYNGEE. Unmatched junction bases numbered 5, after V lost 4 bases and J lost 2 bases. CDR3 loop: CASSSGQAPYNEQFF. The CDR3 DNA reads TGTGCCAGCAGCTCGGGACAGGCTCCCTACAATGAGCAGTTCTTC.

The genes are TRBV2 and TRBJ2-7; D unclear. The CDR3 sequence is 14 residues long. Germline assignment: CDR1 SNHLY and CDR2 FYNNEI. V lost 4 bases to trimming and J lost 3 bases, with 13 bases between them. The CDR3 reads CASSGIVSYYEQYF. The CDR3 DNA follows: TGTGCCAGCAGTGGAATAGTTTCCTACTACGAGCAGTACTTC.

The rearrangement joins TRBV7-2 to TRBJ1-5, with D tentatively TRBD1 (5 bases). The V end lost 3 bases, the J end lost 4 bases, and 19 bases lay between the germline ends. CDR3 length: 17 residues. Looked up from germline, CDR1 is SGHTA and CDR2 is FQGNSA. CDR3 DNA: TGTGCCAGCAGCTTGAGTGGGACCCCAGGAGGTAATCAGCCCCAGCATTTT. Amino acid sequence: CASSLSGTPGGNQPQHF. The variable domain in full, with the rest retrieved from reference TRBV7-2 and TRBJ1-5, is GAGVSQSPSNKVTEKGKDVELRCDPISGHTALYWYRQSLGQGLEFLIYFQGNSAPDKSGLPSDRFSAERTGGSVSTLTIQRTQQEDSAVYLCASSLSGTPGGNQPQHFGDGTRLSIL.

The chain combines TRBV25-1 with TRBJ1-1; possible D gene TRBD1, 5 bases. The CDR3 is 16 amino acids. V lost 0 bases and J lost 5, with 16 bases in between. The germline CDR1 and CDR2 sequences are MGHDK and SYGVNS. The CDR3 here is CASSEYYPGRGTEAFF. CDR3 bases: TGTGCCAGCAGTGAATATTATCCAGGGCGAGGGACTGAAGCTTTCTTT.

This clone appeared a few times. The chain carries TRBV5-1 and TRBJ2-3; TRBD2 agrees at 7 bases. Germline CDR1 is SGHRS and CDR2 is YFSETQ. The CDR3 length is 15 residues. Losses at the gene ends were 4 bases for V and 3 bases for J; bases not matched to a gene: 8. Here the CDR3 reads CASSLTRGGTDTQYF. The CDR3, as DNA: TGCGCCAGCAGCCTCACCCGCGGGGGTACAGATACGCAGTATTTT.

The chain has TRBV11-2 and TRBJ2-7; D uncertain. Germline V lookup: CDR1 SGHAT, CDR2 FQNNGV. Trimming took 5 bases from V and 6 from J, leaving 8 bases between them. The CDR3 spans 11 residues. CDR3 nucleotide sequence: TGTGCCAGCAGCCCTGCTATCGAGCAGTACTTC. This codes for CASSPAIEQYF.

The V gene is TRBV4-2, the J gene TRBJ2-1; perhaps TRBD2 as D (6 bases). Germline V gene lookup returns CDR1 LGHNA and CDR2 YNFKEQ. Trimming took 7 bases from V and 0 from J, leaving 16 bases between them. This CDR3 contains 16 residues. CDR3 amino acids: CASTPARDSSYNEQFF. Written as DNA, the CDR3 is TGTGCCAGCACACCCGCTAGGGACTCCTCCTACAATGAGCAGTTCTTC.

The chain is built from TRBV6-1 and TRBJ1-5; D is ambiguous. The CDR3 length is 13 residues. The ends were cut back, 7 bases at V and 7 bases at J, with 14 bases in the middle. Germline CDR1 is MNHNS and CDR2 is SASEGT. This CDR3 reads CASIEQGAQPQHF. The CDR3 region has the DNA TGTGCCAGCATCGAGCAAGGAGCGCAGCCCCAGCATTTT.

This clone was found once. The V call is TRBV6-1, the J call TRBJ2-1; D may be TRBD1 (5 bases). This CDR3 contains 18 residues. V was cut by 1 base and J by 0 bases, with 16 bases left in between. In germline, CDR1 is MNHNS, CDR2 SASEGT. The CDR3 protein is CASSEETPGIRSYNEQFF. CDR3 in DNA: TGTGCCAGCAGTGAAGAGACCCCAGGGATCCGCTCCTACAATGAGCAGTTCTTC.

With regard to this clone: This sample includes further DNA sequences coding for the same CDR3. This CDR3 reads CASSLSSYEQYF. CDR3 nucleotide sequence: TGTGCCAGCAGCTTGTCTAGCTACGAGCAGTACTTC. The chain employs TRBV5-6 and TRBJ2-7; D not certain. The V and J ends lost 1 base and 3 bases respectively, with 5 bases between them. Germline CDR1 is SGHDT and CDR2 is YYEEEE. The CDR3 covers 12 residues.

The chain recombines TRBV11-3 with TRBJ2-7; 12 positions agree with TRBD1. The CDR3 loop spans 14 amino acids. J lost 4 bases, V lost 5 bases, and 3 bases had no gene match. Germline CDR1 reads SGHNT; CDR2 reads YENEEA. Written as DNA, the CDR3 is TGTGCCAGCAGCCAGGGACAGGGGGCGTACGAGCAGTACTTC. Protein: CASSQGQGAYEQYF.

This clone was observed at least ten times. The chain recombines TRBV7-2 with TRBJ1-6; D is uncertain. Germline-derived CDR1 and CDR2 are SGHTA and FQGNSA. The CDR3 loop spans 15 amino acids. The V gene lost 0 bases and the J gene lost 10 bases, with 13 bases spanning the gap. CDR3 DNA sequence: TGTGCCAGCAGCTTAGCCGCTCCCCTGGGGTCACCCCTCCACTTT. It translates to CASSLAAPLGSPLHF.

The gene calls are TRBV5-1 and TRBJ2-3, with D perhaps matching TRBD1 (6 bases). This CDR3 spans 16 amino acids. Germline CDR1 is SGHRS and CDR2 is YFSETQ. Trimming removed 1 base from V and 4 bases from J, with 16 bases in between. This chain's CDR3 is CASSLRQGWTADTQYF. The DNA of the CDR3 is TGCGCCAGCAGCTTGAGGCAGGGGTGGACGGCAGATACGCAGTATTTT.

V and J are TRBV7-2 and TRBJ2-7, with TRBD2 matching 13 bases. This CDR3 spans 16 amino acids. Per the germline V gene, CDR1 is SGHTA and CDR2 is FQGNSA. V was pared by 4 bases and J by 3 bases, with 6 bases of the junction left unmatched. The CDR3 DNA is TGTGCCAGCAGCTCCCAGACTAGCGGGAGGCTCTACGAGCAGTACTTC. It yields the protein CASSSQTSGRLYEQYF.

The gene calls are TRBV5-1 and TRBJ2-1, with D perhaps matching TRBD2 (6 bases). The V end was cut by 3 bases, the J end by 7 bases, with 14 bases between. Germline CDR1 reads SGHRS; CDR2 reads YFSETQ. This CDR3 has 14 residues. CDR3 coding DNA: TGCGCCAGCAGCTACCGGGACTCCACAAATGAGCAGTTCTTC. Residues: CASSYRDSTNEQFF.

V is TRBV27 and J is TRBJ1-5; D is possibly TRBD1 (5 bases). Trimming took 1 base from V and 1 from J, leaving 11 bases between them. Germline V CDR1 and CDR2: MNHEY, SMNVEV (reference sequence). CDR3 length equals 16 residues. The DNA for the CDR3 is TGTGCCAGCAGTTTATTAGGGGATTGGAGCAATCAGCCCCAGCATTTT. It is translated as CASSLLGDWSNQPQHF.

The chain has TRBV6-4 and TRBJ2-3; 9 nucleotides align to TRBD1. The CDR3 is made up of 13 amino acids. The junction had 8 bases not matched to a gene; V was cut back by 10 bases and J by 6 bases. CDR1 is MRHNA, CDR2 SNTAGT, per germline. The CDR3 DNA sequence: TGTGCCACCAGACAGGGGGGAGCCGATACGCAGTATTTT. Its protein product is CATRQGGADTQYF.